The rows below give T cell receptor beta chains drawn from one sample of a study of shared clonotypes between healthy human individuals. Here immunoSEQ multiplex PCR was the method, and the copy in TCRdb shows in-frame clones only, minus some. Of about 2,500,000 clones listed, more than 80% are singletons. The specimen sequenced was naive CD4+ T cells sorted from blood. The receptors were gathered from a man younger than 35 in good health. The CDR3 runs from the conserved cysteine through the conserved F or W. Clone sizes are given selectively: once, few, many, or a class where the clone is expanded.

>TRBV25-1|TRBJ2-7|NA
CASSEFIIAGAPDRGNF
>TRBV5-4|TRBJ2-7|NA
CASSLGGSLGQLEQYF
>TRBV2|TRBJ1-2|NA
CASSLRWESDYGYTF
>TRBV10-3|TRBJ1-1|NA
CAISEGGRRTEAFF
>TRBV5-6|TRBJ1-5|NA
CASSLADGQPQHF
>TRBV9|TRBJ1-1|NA
CASSVNPDGGTEAFF
>TRBV10-2|TRBJ1-2|NA
CASSEGGTLKLYGYTF
>TRBV29-1|TRBJ2-5|once
CSVGRSGETQYF
>TRBV4-3|TRBJ1-1|NA
CASSQEVGIEAFF
>TRBV5-1|TRBJ2-1|NA
CASRRPGTGEYKNEQFF
>TRBV4-1|TRBJ2-1|once
CASSGGPSYNEQFF
>TRBV6-5|TRBJ2-7|NA
CASRRAGTGAYEQYF